These 11 T cell receptor beta chains were sequenced from one sample in a study of blood T cell repertoires in COVID-19. Measured with immunoSEQ multiplex PCR; TCRdb has only the in-frame clones, and not every one. The sample carries some 190,000 clones, roughly 88% recorded once. Sequencing used peripheral blood. These receptors originate from a woman in her forties who had recovered from COVID-19.

V is TRBV6-5 and J is TRBJ1-1; maybe TRBD1 (6 bases). The CDR3 consists of 13 residues. Germline V gives CDR1 MNHEY, CDR2 SVGAGI. V was pared by 4 bases and J by 10 bases, with 16 bases between. The chain's CDR3 is CASSSVIQGIAFF. The CDR3 nucleotides read TGTGCCAGCAGTTCCGTAATACAGGGTATAGCTTTCTTT.

The chain couples TRBV4-3 to TRBJ2-3; D may be TRBD2 (6 bases). This CDR3 spans 14 amino acids. CDR1 is LGHNA, CDR2 YSLEER, per germline. V was shortened by 10 bases and J by 1 base, with 15 bases between the two germline ends. CDR3 bases: TGCGCCAAACGGCGGGGCATACGCACAGATACGCAGTATTTT. Its translation is CAKRRGIRTDTQYF.

The rearrangement joins TRBV6-2 or TRBV6-3 to TRBJ2-3; 8 bases agree with TRBD2. The CDR3 loop spans 17 amino acids. Per the germline V gene, CDR1 is MNHEY and CDR2 is SVGEGT. The V and J ends lost 0 bases and 3 bases, in that order; junction bases with no gene match: 8. The chain's CDR3 is CASSYSVKLADTDTQYF. DNA of the CDR3: TGTGCCAGCAGTTACTCGGTCAAACTAGCGGATACAGATACGCAGTATTTT.

The chain employs TRBV6-6 and TRBJ1-1, with 7 bases matching TRBD1. This CDR3 is built from 15 residues. Germline CDR1 MNHNY, CDR2 SVGAGI (reference sequence). The V gene end was trimmed by 5 bases and the J gene end by 0 bases; junction bases not matched to a gene: 6. CDR3 in amino acids: CASSARQGLNTEAFF. In DNA form, the CDR3 reads TGTGCCAGCAGTGCCCGACAGGGACTGAACACTGAAGCTTTCTTT.

This chain connects TRBV29-1 to TRBJ2-5; D is perhaps TRBD1 (6 bases). Germline V gene data show CDR1 as SQVTM and CDR2 as ANQGSEA. V gave up 6 bases and J gave up 5 bases, with 16 bases separating them. The CDR3 is made up of 13 amino acids. The CDR3 coding sequence is TGCAGCGTCGGACTGCAGGGGTACGAGACCCAGTACTTC. It specifies CSVGLQGYETQYF.

The chain joins TRBV5-4 to TRBJ1-1, with D unresolved. The CDR3 consists of 15 residues. V lost 0 bases to trimming and J lost 0 bases, with 9 bases between them. CDR1 and CDR2 (germline): SGHNT, YYREEE (reference sequence). CDR3 sequence reads: CASSLDGLMNTEAFF. For the CDR3, the DNA is TGTGCCAGCAGCTTGGACGGTCTCATGAACACTGAAGCTTTCTTT.

As DNA, the CDR3 is TGTGCCAGCAGCTTAACCACAAGCAGGGACAGAGCGACCTACGAGCAGTACTTC. As protein: CASSLTTSRDRATYEQYF. This chain joins TRBV7-8 and TRBJ2-7; TRBD1 aligns across 7 bases. The CDR3 loop spans 18 amino acids. CDR1 and CDR2 (germline): SGHVS, FQNEAQ. After removal of 2 bases from V and 2 bases from J, the junction contained 15 bases not matched to a gene.

Here the CDR3 reads CASSPPGSLSMAFF. CDR3 coding DNA: TGTGCCAGCAGTCCTCCGGGGTCCCTCTCGATGGCTTTCTTT. V gene TRBV27 combines with J gene TRBJ1-1; D call uncertain. V dropped 5 bases and J dropped 11 bases, with 21 bases sitting between them. From germline, CDR1 is MNHEY and CDR2 SMNVEV (reference sequence). The CDR3 has 14 residues.

The chain joins TRBV11-2 to TRBJ2-2; D remains ambiguous. V shed 5 bases and J shed 0 bases, with 10 bases lying between them. The CDR3 is made up of 15 amino acids. CDR1 SGHAT and CDR2 FQNNGV come from the germline V gene. The CDR3 coding sequence is TGTGCCAGCAGCGCGTCTAGTACGAACACCGGGGAGCTGTTTTTT. It yields the protein CASSASSTNTGELFF.

The rearrangement uses TRBV28 and TRBJ1-5, with TRBD1 as a possible D gene (6 bases). With 2 bases removed from V and 5 bases from J, the gap between germline ends came to 22 bases. In germline, CDR1 is MDHEN, CDR2 SYDVKM. CDR3 length: 18 amino acids. The CDR3 reads CASSLTRPRGGEDQPQHF. The CDR3 DNA sequence: TGTGCCAGCAGTTTAACCCGACCCAGAGGGGGAGAGGATCAGCCCCAGCATTTT. Full variable domain (remainder filled in from reference TRBV28 and TRBJ1-5): DVKVTQSSRYLVKRTGEKVFLECVQDMDHENMFWYRQDPGLGLRLIYFSYDVKMKEKGDIPEGYSVSREKKERFSLILESASTNQTSMYLCASSLTRPRGGEDQPQHFGDGTRLSIL.

This clone was observed once. As DNA, the CDR3 is TGTGCTAGTGGTTTGATGATAGGTGCAGGGCGGGAGCAGTACTTC. The encoded protein is CASGLMIGAGREQYF. V gene TRBV12-5 combines with J gene TRBJ2-7; possible D gene TRBD1, 5 bases. The CDR3 is 15 residues long. Germline lookup yields CDR1 LGHNT and CDR2 FRNRAP. V lost 2 bases and J 7 bases, leaving 18 bases between the germline ends.